What follows are 4 T cell receptor beta chains derived from one specimen sequenced in a study of cytomegalovirus exposure and HLA in healthy donors. 60 Vbeta and 13 Jbeta primers were used in PCR. The method was immunoSEQ multiplex PCR; TCRdb's version includes in-frame clones alone and lacks a portion of them. The sample is made up of over 70,000 clones, and the top ten hold 4% to 5.5% of it. Sequenced material: PBMCs. The receptors stem from a woman aged 35 to 49 in good health and CMV-seropositive.

The gene calls are TRBV18 and TRBJ1-3; the match to TRBD1 covers 10 bases. Germline V gene data show CDR1 as KGHSH and CDR2 as LQKENI. The V gene end was trimmed by 2 bases and the J gene end by 3 bases; junction bases not matched to a gene: 4. CDR3 length equals 16 residues. CDR3 DNA: TGTGCCAGCTCACCAATGGGACAGGGGTTTGGAAACACCATATATTTT. Translating gives CASSPMGQGFGNTIYF.

The chain uses TRBV10-1 and TRBJ2-2; possibly TRBD1 for D (5 bases). The V gene's germline CDR1 is WNHNN and CDR2 SYGVQD (reference sequence). The CDR3 covers 17 residues. Trimming left V 2 bases short and J 6 bases short, with 19 bases between. As DNA, the CDR3 is TGCGCCAGCAGTGAGAGGATGGTGGCAGGGCTTGCCGGGGAGCTGTTTTTT. Translating it yields CASSERMVAGLAGELFF.

Concerning this clone: Sequence at one end of the junction differs from germline and may be a read error. The chain employs TRBV29-1 and TRBJ2-7, with 8 positions matching TRBD2. Germline values: CDR1 SQVTM, CDR2 ANQGSEA. The CDR3 runs to 13 residues. This CDR3 is CSALQAAGGEQHF. The CDR3 DNA sequence: TGCAGCGCGCTACAGGCGGCGGGAGGCGAGCAGCACTTC.

The chain links TRBV6-1 to TRBJ2-6; TRBD1 might be the D (5 bases). Germline lookup yields CDR1 MNHNS and CDR2 SASEGT. V dropped 8 bases and J dropped 2 bases, with 13 bases sitting between them. This CDR3 region has 15 residues. The CDR3 protein is CASPDTTTGANVLTF. CDR3 DNA: TGTGCCAGCCCGGACACGACAACTGGGGCCAACGTCCTGACTTTC.